This note documents a single T cell receptor (beta chain) sequence. Its target is unknown. The data are from a study of siplizumab effects on memory and regulatory T cells. Study-wide points: The authors could not assign a naive or memory phenotype to roughly 80-96% of proliferating CD4+ or CD8+ clones.

The germline gives CDR1 SNHLY, CDR2 FYNNEI. The CDR3 loop spans 13 amino acids. Trimming removed 6 bases from V and 8 bases from J; junction bases left unmatched: 5. Some clones are missing from TCRdb's copy, which holds only in-frame ones; the method was immunoSEQ multiplex PCR. The repertoire has 87,000 or so clones, 90% of them found once; the top ten carry approximately 15%. The rearrangement joins TRBV2 to TRBJ2-2, with 8 bases that match TRBD1. This receptor was identified in a human donor in good health. Sequences were obtained from CD4+ T cells sorted from blood. The CDR3 loop reads CASSLGQGGELFF. CDR3 sequence (DNA): TGTGCCAGCAGCCTCGGACAGGGAGGGGAGCTGTTTTTT.